The rows below give T cell receptor beta chains drawn from one sample of a study of T cells expressing NK-cell markers. One entry per CDR3 protein, without DNA, is what TCRdb gives after re-calling the 5' RACE reads. The sample has about 160,000 distinct CDR3 sequences. Sequenced sample: blood T cells: a sorted CD56 or NKG2C T cell subset, CD4+ or CD8+ T cells, or bulk PBMC T cells (not recorded which). These receptors were taken from a man aged 18-75 years in good health. CDR3s include the opening cysteine and the closing phenylalanine or tryptophan.

TRBJ1-1	TRBV19	CASSIGQNTEAFF
TRBJ2-1	TRBV20-1	CSAPRGEYNEQFF
TRBJ2-5	TRBV2	CASSDIRESWAQYF
TRBJ2-1	TRBV11-1	CASSFSYNEQFF
TRBJ2-6	TRBV29-1	CSVTPPLGSGANVLTF
TRBJ2-7	TRBV19	CASSLTGSAEQYF
TRBJ2-1	TRBV9	CASSVGNSGYEQFF
TRBJ2-5	TRBV6-1	CASSKTLLGLTKETQYF
TRBJ2-7	TRBV10-3	CAIRKDGGNSYEQYF
TRBJ2-7	TRBV10-3	CAISESVTGLSYEQYF
TRBJ1-1	TRBV23-1	CASSQSEQENTEAFF
TRBJ2-5	TRBV18	CASSPQTRHNQETQYF
TRBJ2-5	TRBV4-2	CASSQAWGQQETQYF
TRBJ1-5	TRBV28	CASSAPGGAYQPQHF
TRBJ1-1	TRBV5-6	CASSLGTGGAEAFF
TRBJ2-2	TRBV6-1	CASSPSPPEFGELFF
TRBJ1-5	TRBV28	CASSPDRDLKPQHF
TRBJ1-1	TRBV15	CATSSGWGGTEAFF
TRBJ2-2	TRBV5-6	CASSLGPGQGTTGELFF
TRBJ2-1	TRBV11-2	CASSLVGPRIHEQFF
TRBJ2-1	TRBV6-1	CASSKGGDYNEQFF
TRBJ1-1	TRBV29-1	CSDNQDTEAFF
TRBJ2-7	TRBV7-9	CASSRLGGGGSYEQYF
TRBJ2-2	TRBV5-6	CASRYQGTGELFF
TRBJ1-4	TRBV12-3/TRBV12-4	CATRDRGQEKLFF
TRBJ2-3	TRBV10-2	CASSVAGGPFDTQYF
TRBJ1-1	TRBV6-5	CASSWDREGGEAFF
TRBJ2-7	TRBV5-1	CASSLADRIYYEQYF
TRBJ1-4	TRBV28	CASSFLSWTVANSEKLFF
TRBJ2-7	TRBV20-1	CSAHTSGGAFSYEQYF
TRBJ1-1	TRBV5-1	CASSPGTGLAFF
TRBJ2-3	TRBV11-2	CASSPTDGQWQYF
TRBJ2-2	TRBV29-1	CSAIWVGAGELFF